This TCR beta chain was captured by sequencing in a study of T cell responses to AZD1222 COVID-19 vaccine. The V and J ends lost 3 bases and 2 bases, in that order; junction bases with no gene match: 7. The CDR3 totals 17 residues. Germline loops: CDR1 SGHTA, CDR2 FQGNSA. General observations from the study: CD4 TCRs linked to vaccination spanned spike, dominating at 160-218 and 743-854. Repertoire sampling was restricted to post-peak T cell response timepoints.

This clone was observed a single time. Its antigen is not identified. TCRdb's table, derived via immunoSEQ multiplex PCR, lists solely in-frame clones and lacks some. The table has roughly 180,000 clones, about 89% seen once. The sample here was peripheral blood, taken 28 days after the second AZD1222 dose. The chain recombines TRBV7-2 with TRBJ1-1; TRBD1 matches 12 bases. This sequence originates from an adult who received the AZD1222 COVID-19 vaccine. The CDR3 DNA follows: TGTGCCAGCAGCTTTGGGACAGGGGGCGACCTTAACACTGAAGCTTTCTTT. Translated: CASSFGTGGDLNTEAFF.